This TCR beta chain was sequenced for a study of cytomegalovirus exposure and HLA in healthy donors. Notes on the study in general: Presence/absence analyses assumed roughly uniform sequencing depth across donors, which may not hold. In a later analysis, an Asian-associated ancestry cluster reportedly showed fewer N-insertions than the approximately 640-donor mean. A previous analysis found most TCR beta V segments productive roughly 87% or roughly 30% of the time. Analyzed later, association rates of TCRs varied across HLA loci, with DRB1 most and HLA-C fewest.

Comments on this clone: Antigen unknown.

The PCR employed 60 Vbeta primers together with 13 Jbeta primers. The method was immunoSEQ multiplex PCR; TCRdb's version includes in-frame clones alone and lacks a portion of them. Of about 110,000 clones in the sample, about 80% were seen once. This receptor was obtained from a woman aged 25-40 years in good health and CMV-seropositive. The sample was PBMCs.

CDR3: CASGLVGTGAYGYTF. In DNA form, the CDR3 reads TGTGCTAGTGGTTTGGTCGGGACAGGGGCTTATGGCTACACCTTC. J is TRBJ1-2 and V is TRBV12-5; 10 bases are shared with TRBD1. The germline CDR1 and CDR2 sequences are LGHNT and FRNRAP. V shed 0 bases and J 5 bases; nucleotides not matched to a gene: 3. The CDR3 spans 15 residues.